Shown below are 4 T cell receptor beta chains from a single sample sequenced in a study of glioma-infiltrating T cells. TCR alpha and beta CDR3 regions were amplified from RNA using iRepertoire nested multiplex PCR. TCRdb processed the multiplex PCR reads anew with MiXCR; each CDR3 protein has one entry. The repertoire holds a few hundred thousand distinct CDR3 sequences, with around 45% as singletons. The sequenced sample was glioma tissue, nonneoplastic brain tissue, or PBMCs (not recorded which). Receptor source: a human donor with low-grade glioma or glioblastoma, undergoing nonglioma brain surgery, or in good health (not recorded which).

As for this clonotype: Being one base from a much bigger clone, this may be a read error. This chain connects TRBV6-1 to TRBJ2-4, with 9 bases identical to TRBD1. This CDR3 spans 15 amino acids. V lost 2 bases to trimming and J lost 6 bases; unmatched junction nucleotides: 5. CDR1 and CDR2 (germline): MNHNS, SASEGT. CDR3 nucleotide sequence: TGTGCCAGCAGTGAATTGAGACAGGGGGGAAACATTCAGTACTTC. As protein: CASSELRQGGNIQYF.

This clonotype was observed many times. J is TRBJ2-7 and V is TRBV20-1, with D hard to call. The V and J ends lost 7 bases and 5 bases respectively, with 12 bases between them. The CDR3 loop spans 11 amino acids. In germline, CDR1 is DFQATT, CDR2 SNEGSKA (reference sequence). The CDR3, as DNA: TGCAGTGGATTGACCCGTGACGAGCAGTACTTC. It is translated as CSGLTRDEQYF.

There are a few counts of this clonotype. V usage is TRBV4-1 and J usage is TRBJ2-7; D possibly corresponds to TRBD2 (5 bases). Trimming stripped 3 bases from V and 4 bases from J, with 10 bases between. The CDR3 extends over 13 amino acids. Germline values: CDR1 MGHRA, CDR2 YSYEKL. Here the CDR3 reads CASSQLRDYEQYF. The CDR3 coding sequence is TGCGCCAGCAGCCAGCTGAGGGATTACGAGCAGTACTTC.

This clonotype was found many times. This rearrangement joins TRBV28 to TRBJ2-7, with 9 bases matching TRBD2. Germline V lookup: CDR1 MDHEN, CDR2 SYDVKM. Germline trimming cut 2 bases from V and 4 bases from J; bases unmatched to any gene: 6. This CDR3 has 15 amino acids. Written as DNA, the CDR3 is TGTGCCAGCAGTTTAGGGCGGGAGGGGACGTACGAGCAGTACTTC. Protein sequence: CASSLGREGTYEQYF.